The clone carrying this TCR beta chain was seen a handful of times. The sample is drawn from a study of blood T cell repertoires in COVID-19. CDR3 length: 15 amino acids. Germline lookup yields CDR1 SGHVS and CDR2 FQNEAQ. The V and J ends lost 2 bases and 3 bases, in that order; junction bases with no gene match: 5. The assay was immunoSEQ multiplex PCR, and TCRdb's table has in-frame clones only and misses some. This table holds about 170,000 clones, 74% found once. The chain is built from TRBV7-8 and TRBJ2-7; TRBD2 agrees at 9 bases. This TCR derives from an elderly woman with acute or convalescent COVID-19. Sequencing used peripheral blood. CDR3 coding DNA: TGTGCCAGCAGCTTAATAGCGGGAGTAGTCTACGAGCAGTACTTC. This sequence encodes CASSLIAGVVYEQYF.